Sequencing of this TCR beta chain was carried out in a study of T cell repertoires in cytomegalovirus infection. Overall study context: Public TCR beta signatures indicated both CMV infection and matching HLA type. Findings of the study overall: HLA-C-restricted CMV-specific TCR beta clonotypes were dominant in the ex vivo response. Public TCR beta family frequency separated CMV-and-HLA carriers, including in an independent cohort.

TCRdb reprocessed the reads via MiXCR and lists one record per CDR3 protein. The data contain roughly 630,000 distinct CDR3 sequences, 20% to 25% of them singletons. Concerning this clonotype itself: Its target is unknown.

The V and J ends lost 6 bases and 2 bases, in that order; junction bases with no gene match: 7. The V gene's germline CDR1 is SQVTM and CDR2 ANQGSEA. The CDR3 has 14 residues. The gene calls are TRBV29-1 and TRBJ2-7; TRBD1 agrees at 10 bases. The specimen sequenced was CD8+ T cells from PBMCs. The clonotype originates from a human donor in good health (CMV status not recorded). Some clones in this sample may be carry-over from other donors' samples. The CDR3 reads CSVETGTGAYEQYF. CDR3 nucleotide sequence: TGCAGCGTAGAGACTGGGACAGGGGCCTACGAGCAGTACTTC.